What follows describes a single T cell receptor beta chain. Its antigen is undetermined. The input for sorted-subset replicate PCRs was approximately 200 ng DNA, about 30,000 T cell genomes. TCRdb's table, derived via immunoSEQ multiplex PCR, lists solely in-frame clones and lacks some. The sample has 2 million to 3 million clones, approximately 94% seen once. The CDR3 is 13 amino acids. V was pared by 9 bases and J by 5 bases, with 6 bases of the junction left unmatched. Germline values: CDR1 LNHDA, CDR2 SQIVND (reference sequence). This specimen comes from a study of shared clonotypes between healthy human individuals. Study context: Three plates were used per donor for CD4 naive, three for CD4 memory, two for CD8 naive and one for CD8 memory.

Overall study results and limits: Collection of samples was limited to blood; tissue repertoires likely differ. Generally, naive subsets (rather than memory subsets) showed larger estimated richness.

The rearrangement joins TRBV19 to TRBJ1-1, with 10 bases fitting TRBD1. The sequencing input was naive CD4+ T cells sorted from blood. Subset reported: CD45RA+ positively selected. This TCR was sampled from a young man in good health. The CDR3 region is CASLDRGLTEAFF. CDR3 in DNA: TGTGCCAGCTTAGACAGGGGGCTTACTGAAGCTTTCTTT. Filled out from reference TRBV19 and TRBJ1-1, the complete variable domain reads DGGITQSPKYLFRKEGQNVTLSCEQNLNHDAMYWYRQDPGQGLRLIYYSQIVNDFQKGDIAEGYSVSREKKESFPLTVTSAQKNPTAFYLCASLDRGLTEAFFGQGTRLTVV.